Presented here are 5 T cell receptor beta chains from one specimen sequenced in a study of blood T cell repertoires in COVID-19. Clones were read by immunoSEQ multiplex PCR, and TCRdb kept only the in-frame ones, dropping some. The repertoire holds 120,000 or so clones, with around 91% as singletons. What was sequenced was peripheral blood. The receptor set was obtained from a man in his 70s with active or convalescent COVID-19.

With regard to this clone: Other DNA sequences in this specimen translate into the identical CDR3. The V call is TRBV25-1, the J call TRBJ2-3; tentative D call: TRBD2 (5 bases). The CDR3 spans 14 residues. V was shortened by 6 bases and J by 1 base, with 11 bases between the two germline ends. Germline assignment: CDR1 MGHDK and CDR2 SYGVNS. The CDR3 region has the DNA TGTGCCAGCAGCCTCGCGGGTGGCACAGATACGCAGTATTTT. It encodes CASSLAGGTDTQYF.

The chain combines TRBV6-5 with TRBJ1-1, with a possible D match to TRBD1 (5 bases). The CDR3 is 15 residues long. V was pared by 0 bases and J by 1 base, with 9 bases between. Germline CDR1 MNHEY, CDR2 SVGAGI. The CDR3 here is CASSYSWGGNTEAFF. CDR3 in DNA: TGTGCCAGCAGTTACTCGTGGGGGGGGAACACTGAAGCTTTCTTT.

This chain uses TRBV4-2 with TRBJ1-5, with 11 nucleotides matching TRBD1. The CDR3 runs 17 residues. Unmatched junction bases numbered 4, after V lost 0 bases and J lost 3 bases. Germline-derived CDR1 and CDR2 are LGHNA and YNFKEQ. CDR3 region: CASSQEGTGGHNQPQHF. The CDR3 DNA follows: TGTGCCAGCAGCCAAGAAGGGACAGGGGGTCACAATCAGCCCCAGCATTTT.

The chain employs TRBV7-9 and TRBJ2-1; TRBD1 matches 9 bases. This CDR3 is built from 15 residues. Germline-derived CDR1 and CDR2 are SEHNR and FQNEAQ (reference sequence). Trimming at V came to 5 bases and at J to 3 bases, leaving 5 bases not matched to a gene. CDR3 region: CASSITGGFYNEQFF. The CDR3 nucleotides are TGTGCCAGCAGCATTACAGGGGGCTTCTACAATGAGCAGTTCTTC.

The J gene is TRBJ2-1, the V gene TRBV11-3, with 9 bases identical to TRBD2. The CDR3 is 13 amino acids. Germline CDR1 is SGHNT and CDR2 is YENEEA. The ends lost 6 bases at V and 5 bases at J; junction bases unmatched: 2. CDR3 nucleotide sequence: TGTGCCAGCAGTCGGACTAGCGACAATGAGCAGTTCTTC. This codes for CASSRTSDNEQFF.